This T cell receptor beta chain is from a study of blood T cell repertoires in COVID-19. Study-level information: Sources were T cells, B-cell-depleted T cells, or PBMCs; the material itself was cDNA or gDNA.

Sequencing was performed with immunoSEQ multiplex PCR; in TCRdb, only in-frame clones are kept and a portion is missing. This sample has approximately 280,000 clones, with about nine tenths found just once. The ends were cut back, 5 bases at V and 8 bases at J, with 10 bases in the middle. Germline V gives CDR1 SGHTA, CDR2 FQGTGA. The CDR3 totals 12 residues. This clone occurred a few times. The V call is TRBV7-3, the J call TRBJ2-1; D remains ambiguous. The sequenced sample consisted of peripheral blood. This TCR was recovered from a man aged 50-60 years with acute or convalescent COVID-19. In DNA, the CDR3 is TGTGCCAGCAGCACCCCTACGGATGAGCAGTTCTTC. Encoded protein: CASSTPTDEQFF.